These 19 T cell receptor beta chains were sequenced from one sample in a study of CXCR3-negative and CXCR3-positive naive CD8 T cells. 5' RACE that incorporated UMI labels was used to prepare the TRB cDNA libraries. TCRdb reprocessed the 5' RACE reads, keeping one entry per CDR3 protein, no DNA. With 120,000 to 150,000 distinct CDR3 sequences in the sample, the ten largest clones hold around 0.28%. No antigen has been assigned to these receptors. Study-level findings and limits: CXCR3-negative naive cells had less hydrophobic TRB CDR3s than did CXCR3-positive naive cells.

The sample comprised naive CXCR3+ CD8+ T cells from blood. Subset here: CD45RO-CCR7+CD27+CD95- naive CD8+ T cells expressing CXCR3 (TNR3+). These receptors were taken from a human donor in good health. Some clones in this sample may be carry-over from other donors' samples.

The CDR3 loop is CSARDPLVDTQYF. This chain uses TRBV20-1 with TRBJ2-3. CDR3 length: 13 amino acids. The germline V gene has CDR1 DFQATT and CDR2 SNEGSKA (reference sequence).

V and J are TRBV7-3 and TRBJ2-5; TCRdb outputs TRBD2, but without DNA this stays unchecked. Germline V gives CDR1 SGHTA, CDR2 FQGTGA. This CDR3 has 16 residues. CDR3 protein: CASSLTGGGAQETQYF.

The chain is built from TRBV6-2 or TRBV6-3 and TRBJ2-1; checking the TCRdb D call of TRBD2 is not possible without DNA. CDR1 MNHEY and CDR2 SVGEGT come from the germline V gene. This CDR3 has 17 residues. The CDR3 region is CASSLEGLDSSYNEQFF.

The chain joins TRBV20-1 to TRBJ1-5. The germline V gene has CDR1 DFQATT and CDR2 SNEGSKA (reference sequence). This CDR3 has 15 residues. This CDR3 reads CSTSQSVDSNQPQHF.

The rearrangement joins TRBV5-1 to TRBJ2-7; the D gene TCRdb calls, TRBD1, cannot be checked with no DNA. CDR3 length: 13 residues. Per germline, CDR1 SGHRS and CDR2 YFSETQ. The CDR3 loop is CASSKHRDLEQYF.

This sequence joins TRBV12-3 or TRBV12-4 and TRBJ2-6; without DNA, the TCRdb call of TRBD1 cannot be checked. The length of the CDR3 is 14 residues. CDR3 in amino acids: CASRYRAGANVLTF.

The gene calls are TRBV28 and TRBJ2-1. The V gene's germline CDR1 is MDHEN and CDR2 SYDVKM. The CDR3 covers 13 residues. CDR3 loop: CASSFFPWNEQFF. Supplemented by reference TRBV28 and TRBJ2-1, the full variable domain reads DVKVTQSSRYLVKRTGEKVFLECVQDMDHENMFWYRQDPGLGLRLIYFSYDVKMKEKGDIPEGYSVSREKKERFSLILESASTNQTSMYLCASSFFPWNEQFFGPGTRLTVL.

V and J are TRBV9 and TRBJ2-5; lacking DNA, the TRBD2 call made by TCRdb goes unchecked. The CDR3 is made up of 12 amino acids. Germline V lookup: CDR1 SGDLS, CDR2 YYNGEE. CDR3 in amino acids: CASGASQETQYF.

CDR3 amino acids: CSVLQTPGGQGILAANEKLFF. The rearrangement uses TRBV20-1 and TRBJ1-4; absent DNA, TCRdb's TRBD1 call cannot be checked. Germline CDR1 reads DFQATT; CDR2 reads SNEGSKA (reference sequence). This CDR3 has 21 amino acids.

The rearrangement uses TRBV20-1 and TRBJ2-7; TCRdb proposes TRBD1, but this gene call is untestable without DNA. The CDR3 length is 13 residues. The germline CDR1 and CDR2 sequences are DFQATT and SNEGSKA (reference sequence). CDR3 in amino acids: CSAKSGQGYEQYF.

CDR3 sequence reads: CASSEGADHTGELFF. V and J are TRBV2 and TRBJ2-2. Germline assignment: CDR1 SNHLY and CDR2 FYNNEI. This CDR3 is built from 15 residues.

The chain recombines TRBV15 with TRBJ2-7; TCRdb lists TRBD2, though no DNA is available to test this call. The CDR3 totals 15 residues. From germline, CDR1 is LNHNV and CDR2 YYDKDF (reference sequence). CDR3 sequence: CATSSFAGTSYEQYF.

J is TRBJ2-1 and V is TRBV30. The CDR3 covers 15 residues. Germline values: CDR1 GTSNPN, CDR2 SVGIG (reference sequence). The CDR3 loop reads CAWTDTQSSYNEQFF.

The chain links TRBV6-5 to TRBJ2-2; the TCRdb call, TRBD2, lacks DNA for checking. This CDR3 is 15 amino acids long. Germline CDR1 MNHEY, CDR2 SVGAGI. The CDR3 sequence is CASTPSGGAPGELFF.

The chain couples TRBV7-9 to TRBJ2-2; the D gene TCRdb calls, TRBD2, cannot be checked with no DNA. Per the germline V gene, CDR1 is SEHNR and CDR2 is FQNEAQ (reference sequence). This CDR3 is 13 amino acids long. CDR3 in amino acids: CASSPPDFGELFF.

This chain connects TRBV12-3 or TRBV12-4 to TRBJ2-1; TCRdb returns TRBD2, unconfirmable since there is no DNA. The CDR3 is 14 amino acids. CDR3 region: CASSLPGEANEQFF.

The chain couples TRBV6-2 or TRBV6-3 to TRBJ2-2; lacking DNA, the TRBD1 call made by TCRdb goes unchecked. Germline CDR1 is MNHEY and CDR2 is SVGEGT. This CDR3 region has 15 residues. CDR3: CASSPLDSYTGELFF.

The chain carries TRBV5-5 and TRBJ2-7; checking the TCRdb D call of TRBD1 is not possible without DNA. Germline CDR1 is SGHKS and CDR2 is YYEKEE (reference sequence). The CDR3 totals 18 residues. CDR3 residues: CASSSGPGTGMSSYEQYF.

V is TRBV29-1 and J is TRBJ2-7; TCRdb reports TRBD2, a call that lacks DNA to check it against. The length of the CDR3 is 13 residues. Germline lookup yields CDR1 SQVTM and CDR2 ANQGSEA. This chain's CDR3 is CSVHGLDRYEQYF.